This TCR beta chain was profiled in a study of identical twins. Comments on this clonotype: No antigen is known for it.

General study findings and limits: Cord blood beta clonotypes present at high abundance carried fewer insertions; no such pattern appeared in memory repertoires. A partial confounding effect on zero-insertion analyses could come from invariant MAIT and iNKT cells.

This CDR3 comprises 15 residues. The V and J ends lost 0 bases and 2 bases respectively, with 9 bases between them. Germline CDR1 is SGHDT and CDR2 is YYEEEE. TCRdb itself ran the 5' RACE reads through MiXCR, one entry per CDR3 protein. The sample has nearly 900,000 distinct CDR3 sequences; over 9% are singletons. Separately, the same data were catalogued under a study of yellow fever vaccine responses in identical twins.

The rearrangement joins TRBV5-6 to TRBJ1-5; D unclear. This sequence was found in a woman aged 18 to 35 in good health. The specimen was PBMCs. The CDR3 DNA sequence: TGTGCCAGCAGCTTGGCCGGGAGCGGCAATCAGCCCCAGCATTTT. Its protein is CASSLAGSGNQPQHF.